The rows below give T cell receptor beta chains drawn from one sample of a study of Graves' ophthalmopathy and Graves' hyperthyroidism. Each CDR3 protein gets one entry after TCRdb re-called the multiplex PCR reads with MiXCR. The sample lists about 410,000 distinct CDR3 sequences, about a sixth occurring once. The sample comprised peripheral blood. These receptors all come from a woman aged 18-29 years with Graves' ophthalmopathy. CDR3s include the opening cysteine and the closing phenylalanine or tryptophan. Each record gives: clone size, J gene, D gene, V gene, CDR3 protein, CDR3 DNA. A D gene is named only where the DNA matches it firmly. Clone size is not always given. Where it is, it says once, few, many or a class for expanded clones.

abundance: many; j_gene: TRBJ1-1; d_gene: TRBD1; v_gene: TRBV2; CDR3aa: CASSATGGATEAFF; CDR3nt: TGTGCCAGCAGTGCGACAGGGGGCGCAACTGAAGCTTTCTTT
abundance: -; j_gene: TRBJ2-7; d_gene: TRBD2; v_gene: TRBV20-1; CDR3aa: CSAREGREGYF; CDR3nt: TGCAGTGCTAGAGAAGGACGGGAGGGGTACTTC
abundance: many; j_gene: TRBJ1-5; d_gene: TRBD1; v_gene: TRBV28; CDR3aa: CASSLTPIPGTEIHQPQHF; CDR3nt: TGTGCCAGCAGTTTAACACCGATCCCCGGGACAGAGATCCATCAGCCCCAGCATTTT
abundance: many; j_gene: TRBJ2-5; d_gene: -; v_gene: TRBV20-1; CDR3aa: CSARGGRGSGETQYF; CDR3nt: TGCAGTGCTAGAGGGGGAAGGGGATCGGGAGAGACCCAGTACTTC
abundance: many; j_gene: TRBJ2-7; d_gene: TRBD1; v_gene: TRBV6-1; CDR3aa: CASSAKTGVMDEQYF; CDR3nt: TGTGCCAGCAGTGCCAAGACAGGGGTCATGGACGAGCAGTACTTC
abundance: -; j_gene: TRBJ2-7; d_gene: TRBD2; v_gene: TRBV28; CDR3aa: CASSLRLAGGLGYEQYF; CDR3nt: TGTGCCAGCAGTTTGAGGCTAGCGGGAGGTTTGGGCTACGAGCAGTACTTC
abundance: -; j_gene: TRBJ2-2; d_gene: -; v_gene: TRBV10-1; CDR3aa: CASSDLAAGGTGELFF; CDR3nt: TGCGCCAGCAGTGACTTAGCGGCCGGAGGGACCGGGGAGCTGTTTTTT
abundance: many; j_gene: TRBJ1-5; d_gene: -; v_gene: TRBV4-1; CDR3aa: CASSQDPGNQPQHF; CDR3nt: TGCGCCAGCAGCCAAGACCCGGGCAATCAGCCCCAGCATTTT
abundance: -; j_gene: TRBJ2-7; d_gene: TRBD2; v_gene: TRBV6-4; CDR3aa: CASSYFGRLSYEQYF; CDR3nt: TGTGCCAGCAGTTACTTCGGGAGGCTCTCCTACGAGCAGTACTTC
abundance: many; j_gene: TRBJ2-5; d_gene: TRBD2; v_gene: TRBV6-1; CDR3aa: CASSTSGTRGETQYF; CDR3nt: TGTGCCAGCAGTACCTCCGGGACTAGGGGCGAGACCCAGTACTTC
abundance: many; j_gene: TRBJ2-5; d_gene: TRBD2; v_gene: TRBV30; CDR3aa: CAWTLAGGQGETQYF; CDR3nt: TGTGCCTGGACATTAGCGGGGGGACAAGGAGAGACCCAGTACTTC
abundance: many; j_gene: TRBJ2-3; d_gene: -; v_gene: TRBV6-4; CDR3aa: CASSDGSSTDTQYF; CDR3nt: TGTGCCAGCAGTGATGGGTCTAGCACAGATACGCAGTATTTT
abundance: many; j_gene: TRBJ2-5; d_gene: -; v_gene: TRBV10-3; CDR3aa: CAISGGDETQYF; CDR3nt: TGTGCCATCAGTGGAGGGGACGAGACCCAGTACTTC
abundance: many; j_gene: TRBJ2-5; d_gene: TRBD2; v_gene: TRBV12-3/TRBV12-4; CDR3aa: CASSRLAGGKETQYF; CDR3nt: TGTGCCAGCAGTCGACTAGCGGGAGGGAAAGAGACCCAGTACTTC
abundance: many; j_gene: TRBJ1-5; d_gene: -; v_gene: TRBV4-2; CDR3aa: CASSQERSNNQPQHF; CDR3nt: TGTGCCAGCAGCCAAGAACGTAGTAACAATCAGCCCCAGCATTTT
abundance: -; j_gene: TRBJ2-5; d_gene: -; v_gene: TRBV29-1; CDR3aa: CSVDPTPGETQYF; CDR3nt: TGCAGCGTTGATCCAACGCCAGGGGAGACCCAGTACTTC
abundance: many; j_gene: TRBJ1-1; d_gene: -; v_gene: TRBV6-5; CDR3aa: CASSYGGPRMNTEAFF; CDR3nt: TGTGCCAGCAGTTACGGAGGGCCGCGGATGAACACTGAAGCTTTCTTT
abundance: many; j_gene: TRBJ2-7; d_gene: -; v_gene: TRBV20-1; CDR3aa: CSATYQGRQYF; CDR3nt: TGCAGTGCTACTTATCAGGGTAGGCAGTACTTC
abundance: many; j_gene: TRBJ2-5; d_gene: TRBD2; v_gene: TRBV7-2; CDR3aa: CASSLADTGEGTQYF; CDR3nt: TGTGCCAGCAGCTTAGCTGACACGGGGGAGGGGACCCAGTACTTC
abundance: -; j_gene: TRBJ1-2; d_gene: -; v_gene: TRBV28; CDR3aa: CASSLPRQDYGYTF; CDR3nt: TGTGCCAGCAGTTTACCGAGACAAGACTATGGCTACACCTTC
abundance: many; j_gene: TRBJ1-2; d_gene: -; v_gene: TRBV2; CDR3aa: CASSEDGSNYGYTF; CDR3nt: TGTGCCAGCAGTGAAGATGGCAGTAACTATGGCTACACCTTC
abundance: many; j_gene: TRBJ2-7; d_gene: -; v_gene: TRBV4-1; CDR3aa: CASSQEGIYEQYF; CDR3nt: TGCGCCAGCAGCCAAGAAGGGATTTACGAGCAGTACTTC
abundance: many; j_gene: TRBJ1-2; d_gene: TRBD1; v_gene: TRBV6-5; CDR3aa: CASSSGQAVYGYTF; CDR3nt: TGTGCCAGCAGTTCCGGACAGGCTGTCTATGGCTACACCTTC
abundance: many; j_gene: TRBJ2-2; d_gene: -; v_gene: TRBV12-3/TRBV12-4; CDR3aa: CASRIGTGRRNTGELFF; CDR3nt: TGTGCCAGCAGAATTGGGACGGGAAGAAGAAACACCGGGGAGCTGTTTTTT
abundance: many; j_gene: TRBJ2-5; d_gene: -; v_gene: TRBV27; CDR3aa: CASSAVGYQETQYF; CDR3nt: TGTGCCAGCAGCGCGGTTGGGTACCAAGAGACCCAGTACTTC
abundance: -; j_gene: TRBJ1-1; d_gene: -; v_gene: TRBV12-3/TRBV12-4; CDR3aa: CASSPGSGETEAFF; CDR3nt: TGTGCCAGCAGCCCCGGGTCTGGGGAAACTGAAGCTTTCTTT
abundance: -; j_gene: TRBJ2-7; d_gene: TRBD1; v_gene: TRBV15; CDR3aa: CSISRPGTAYEQYF; CDR3nt: TGTTCCATCAGCAGACCCGGGACAGCTTACGAGCAGTACTTC
abundance: -; j_gene: TRBJ2-5; d_gene: -; v_gene: TRBV29-1; CDR3aa: CSVESRGETQYF; CDR3nt: TGCAGCGTTGAGTCCCGGGGAGAGACCCAGTACTTC
abundance: -; j_gene: TRBJ1-4; d_gene: -; v_gene: TRBV6-1; CDR3aa: CASSGRTVNEKLFF; CDR3nt: TGTGCCAGCAGTGGAAGGACAGTAAATGAAAAACTGTTTTTT